This T cell receptor beta chain was recovered during a study of siplizumab effects on memory and regulatory T cells. Overall study results and limits: Naive T cells seemed more diverse than memory cells; they also seemed major alloresponse contributors. With siplizumab, mappable alloreactive CD4+ clones averaged 68.8% Treg-derived, versus roughly 25% in controls.

As for this clone: What it binds is unknown.

Using immunoSEQ multiplex PCR, the repertoire was profiled, and TCRdb retains in-frame clones only, with some absent. The sample carries tens of thousands of clones, approximately 97% recorded once. Sequence data were generated for unstimulated naive, memory, effector memory and TEMRA subsets in three donor pairs. Looked up from germline, CDR1 is SGHNT and CDR2 is YENEEA. This CDR3 is 15 amino acids long. Trimming took off 8 bases at V and 7 bases at J, with 20 bases between the two ends. Material: naive CD4+ T cells sorted from blood. This TCR was recovered from a human donor in good health. The rearrangement uses TRBV11-3 and TRBJ2-2, with D tentatively TRBD2 (5 bases). CDR3 sequence: CASEGSGPRGGELFF. CDR3 in DNA: TGTGCCAGCGAGGGATCAGGCCCCCGGGGCGGGGAGCTGTTTTTT.